This TCR beta chain was identified during a study of CD8+ T cells in alopecia areata (dated by TCRdb to the late 2010s). With respect to the entire study: To study T cell clonal expansion in alopecia areata, the researchers applied high-throughput TCRbeta sequencing to both the C3H/HeJ mouse model and human patients. Human TCRbeta sequencing covered scalp tissue and sorted CD4+ and CD8+ peripheral blood T cells from patchy and totalis/universalis alopecia areata patients and healthy controls. Scalp clonality was compared among normal scalp (n=4), patchy alopecia areata scalp (n=8), and alopecia totalis/universalis scalp (n=8). RNA came from the PAXgene miRNA kit for fixed scalp, the miRNeasy kit for PBMCs, and the RNeasy kit for mouse skin. Amplification of TCRbeta CDR3 regions was done by immunoSEQ multiplex PCR using 35 Vbeta forward primers and 13 Jbeta reverse primers. Broader findings and caveats from the paper: Resident alphabeta T cells in normal human skin are also sequenced, complicating scalp TCR repertoire analysis, unlike mouse skin dominated by gammadelta T cells. Compared with normal scalp, lesional scalp, particularly in alopecia totalis/universalis, had higher clonality and more expanded CD8+ clones, which suggests antigenic drive. TCR sequences shared between patients were less clear than in mice, possibly partly because of HLA diversity in the patient population.

PBMCs were isolated by density centrifugation and stained for CD3, CD4 and CD8, after which CD4+ and CD8+ T cells were sorted on a FACSAria. Scalp biopsies and blood samples were provided by unaffected controls. Libraries were built with the immunoSEQ multiplex PCR assay. RNA was extracted from all samples and reverse transcribed into cDNA, which served as template for TCR sequencing. First-strand cDNA was synthesized using SuperScript III with a 2:1 mix of oligo-dT and random hexamers. A synthetic immune receptor repertoire was used to measure amplification bias, and any remaining bias was corrected computationally. For the original study's pipeline: Raw reads were preprocessed to remove errors, and CDR3 was defined by IMGT conventions from the conserved cysteine to phenylalanine. To get clonality, Shannon entropy was normalized by log2 of the number of productive unique TCRs and the result was subtracted from 1. CD4 or CD8 identity of scalp clones was inferred by cross-referencing scalp TCRbeta sequences with sorted blood CD4 and CD8 repertoires. In its TCRdb copy, this immuneACCESS table keeps in-frame sequences only and misses some clones. Where compared with another copy, unresolved V genes explain less than half of these, and the others have no known cause. That table furnishes V, J and clone size, whereas the DNA furnished D and trimming. For this sample there are approximately 100,000 clones; about 60% appear just once. Together, the top ten hold around 8.5% of the sample.

This clone was observed at least ten times. No antigen is known for it. The record has no base qualities; no much larger clone is one base away. Material: CD4+ T cells sorted from blood. This sequence originates from a human donor in good health.

For the CDR3, the sequence is CASSLYWTSNQPQHF. The nucleotide sequence reads as follows: TGTGCCAGCAGCTTATATTGGACCAGCAATCAGCCCCAGCATTTT. This chain is built from TRBV7-2 and TRBJ1-5; the D segment cannot be called with confidence. The germline V gene encodes CDR1 SGHTA and CDR2 FQGNSA. V drops 2 bases and J drops 1 base, leaving 9 bases in between. The CDR3, from cysteine to phenylalanine, totals 15 residues. The read is trimmed to its CDR3 DNA, 45 bases read in frame from base 1.